These 6 T cell receptor beta chains were sequenced from one sample in a study of cytomegalovirus exposure and HLA in healthy donors. The PCR ran on 60 Vbeta and 13 Jbeta primers. Assay: immunoSEQ multiplex PCR; the TCRdb copy retains only in-frame clones and omits some. The sample holds 99,000 or so clones, around 72% seen once. The sample comprised PBMCs. Source of these receptors: a male donor in good health and CMV-seronegative.

V gene TRBV14 combines with J gene TRBJ1-2; TRBD1 might be the D (5 bases). The V gene lost 5 bases and the J gene lost 8 bases, with 15 bases spanning the gap. This CDR3 is built from 13 residues. Germline CDR1 SGHDN, CDR2 FVKESK. DNA for the CDR3: TGTGCCAGCAGCAGGACAAACGACTGGGGCTACACCTTC. It specifies CASSRTNDWGYTF. The entire variable domain, with the rest obtained from reference TRBV14 and TRBJ1-2, is as follows: EAGVTQFPSHSVIEKGQTVTLRCDPISGHDNLYWYRRVMGKEIKFLLHFVKESKQDESGMPNNRFLAERTGGTYSTLKVQPAELEDSGVYFCASSRTNDWGYTFGSGTRLTVV.

The chain employs TRBV27 and TRBJ2-1; D possibly corresponds to TRBD1 (6 bases). Trimming pared 5 bases from V and 7 bases from J, leaving 24 bases between. Per germline, CDR1 MNHEY and CDR2 SMNVEV (reference sequence). The CDR3 covers 17 residues. This CDR3 reads CASSGTTTARYGNEQFF. The CDR3 coding sequence is TGTGCCAGCAGTGGGACAACAACGGCAAGGTACGGGAATGAGCAGTTCTTC.

The gene calls are TRBV19 and TRBJ1-3, with 7 bases fitting TRBD1. With 8 bases clipped from V and 0 bases from J, the junction kept 4 bases outside the gene matches. The germline V gene has CDR1 LNHDA and CDR2 SQIVND (reference sequence). This CDR3 contains 14 residues. The CDR3 DNA follows: TGTGCCAGTCGACAGGGAGACTCTGGAAACACCATATATTTT. It yields the protein CASRQGDSGNTIYF.

This clone was detected once. The J gene is TRBJ1-2, the V gene TRBV7-9, with 7 nucleotides matching TRBD1. Germline assignment: CDR1 SEHNR and CDR2 FQNEAQ (reference sequence). The V and J ends lost 9 bases and 4 bases, in that order; junction bases with no gene match: 11. The CDR3 has 14 amino acids. This CDR3 is CASSLDRDGYGYTF. The CDR3 bases are TGTGCCAGTAGCCTCGACAGGGATGGCTATGGCTACACCTTC.

This clone has only one observation. The V gene is TRBV19, the J gene TRBJ1-3; D is undetermined. V was cut by 8 bases and J by 0 bases, with 8 bases left in between. The germline gives CDR1 LNHDA, CDR2 SQIVND (reference sequence). This CDR3 is built from 13 residues. Here the CDR3 reads CASPESSGNTIYF. The CDR3 DNA reads TGTGCCAGTCCGGAGAGCTCTGGAAACACCATATATTTT.

The chain links TRBV6-1 to TRBJ2-5; a weak D match, TRBD1 (6 bases). With 0 bases removed from V and 5 bases from J, the gap between germline ends came to 10 bases. CDR1 and CDR2 from the germline V gene are MNHNS and SASEGT. The CDR3 contains 14 residues. CDR3 in DNA: TGTGCCAGCAGTGAAGCGGGTAGGGGGGAGACCCAGTACTTC. Its protein is CASSEAGRGETQYF.